The 24 T cell receptor beta chains reported below all come from one sample, sequenced in a study of brain T cells in children with intractable seizures (dated by TCRdb to about 2021). Libraries came from the immunoSEQ multiplex PCR assay. TCRdb carries this immuneACCESS record with in-frame sequences only. Its versions omit some clonotypes, under half of them owing to an unresolved V gene in the studies checked, with the rest unexplained. The sample profile shows 340,000 or so clones; approximately 93% of them were found once. The ten top clones hold roughly 6% of the sample. What this sample's time point label stands for: blood from clinic visit 5 months post-surgery; TSC patient then seizure free. The material sequenced was peripheral blood, taken more than 4 months after surgery. These receptors were collected from a boy less than two years old with tuberous sclerosis and intractable seizures.

This clone has a single count. The chain employs TRBV7-9 and TRBJ1-1; D is possibly TRBD1 (5 bases). The germline V gene has CDR1 SEHNR and CDR2 FQNEAQ (reference sequence). V lost 1 base and J lost 6, with 9 bases in between. The CDR3 loop spans 13 amino acids. Written as DNA, the CDR3 is TGTGCCAGCAGCTTAGGAGGGGAATCTGAAGCTTTCTTT. Residues: CASSLGGESEAFF.

The chain recombines TRBV5-1 with TRBJ1-4; 8 bases line up with TRBD1. J was trimmed by 6 bases and V by 4 bases; bases with no gene match: 14. The germline V gene has CDR1 SGHRS and CDR2 YFSETQ. The CDR3 covers 17 residues. CDR3 nucleotide sequence: TGCGCCAGCAGCCCCGGACAGGGCCAAAGGGTAGATGAAAAACTGTTTTTT. Translated: CASSPGQGQRVDEKLFF.

The chain joins TRBV6-5 to TRBJ1-5, with TRBD1 matching over 8 bases. Germline values: CDR1 MNHEY, CDR2 SVGAGI. The CDR3 length is 15 residues. V lost 0 bases and J lost 3; bases outside the gene matches: 1. The CDR3 sequence is CASSYSQGANQPQHF. DNA for the CDR3: TGTGCCAGCAGTTACTCCCAGGGGGCCAATCAGCCCCAGCATTTT.

The DNA of the CDR3 is TGTGCCAGCAGTTACTCCCCCGGAGGCACTGAAGCTTTCTTT. It codes for CASSYSPGGTEAFF. V is TRBV6-6 and J is TRBJ1-1; no firm D call. The germline V gene encodes CDR1 MNHNY and CDR2 SVGAGI (reference sequence). This CDR3 region has 14 residues. The V gene lost 0 bases and the J gene lost 4 bases, with 9 bases spanning the gap.

The chain couples TRBV19 to TRBJ1-6; 8 nucleotides line up with TRBD1. The CDR3 is 18 amino acids. Germline CDR1 reads LNHDA; CDR2 reads SQIVND (reference sequence). J gave up 0 bases and V 7 bases, and 11 bases lay outside the gene matches. The CDR3: CASTPRTGLSSYNSPLHF. The CDR3 nucleotides read TGTGCCAGTACCCCCCGGACAGGGCTGAGCTCCTATAATTCACCCCTCCACTTT.

V is TRBV19 and J is TRBJ2-3; D remains unclear. V lost 5 bases, J lost 2 bases, and 11 bases lay in between. Germline V gene lookup returns CDR1 LNHDA and CDR2 SQIVND (reference sequence). This CDR3 region has 14 residues. Here the CDR3 reads CASSLRMPTDTQYF. The DNA of the CDR3 is TGTGCCAGTAGTTTGCGAATGCCCACAGATACGCAGTATTTT.

This clone has a single count. V and J are TRBV5-4 and TRBJ1-2; D not certain. The germline CDR1 and CDR2 sequences are SGHNT and YYREEE (reference sequence). CDR3 length: 13 amino acids. Trimming left V 7 bases short and J 6 bases short, with 16 bases between. CDR3 nucleotides: TGTGCCAGCGCTTTAACAAACCGGCATGGCTACACCTTC. Translated: CASALTNRHGYTF.

This chain uses TRBV27 with TRBJ2-1, with D tentatively TRBD1 or TRBD2 (6 bases each). There are 13 residues in the CDR3. V shed 0 bases and J shed 8 bases, with 8 bases lying between them. Germline V gives CDR1 MNHEY, CDR2 SMNVEV (reference sequence). DNA for the CDR3: TGTGCCAGCAGTTTATCTAGGGGGGATGAGCAGTTCTTC. This codes for CASSLSRGDEQFF.

V is TRBV5-3 and J is TRBJ1-2; D remains ambiguous. TRBV5-3 is designated an ORF whose function remains uncertain. This CDR3 contains 15 residues. V was trimmed by 6 bases and J by 3 bases, leaving 18 bases between them. The CDR3 DNA reads TGTGCCAGAATGGGCGAGGAAGGGTTGGACTATGGCTACACCTTC. Translated, it gives CARMGEEGLDYGYTF.

This sequence joins TRBV7-9 and TRBJ2-5, with 12 bases lining up with TRBD2. V lost 3 bases, J lost 4 bases, and 0 bases stayed unmatched. CDR1 and CDR2 from the germline V gene are SEHNR and FQNEAQ (reference sequence). The CDR3 sequence is 14 residues long. The CDR3 spells CASSLTSGRETQYF. CDR3 coding DNA: TGTGCCAGCAGCTTGACTAGCGGGAGAGAGACCCAGTACTTC.

The rearrangement links TRBV6-5 to TRBJ2-1, with TRBD1 identical over 8 bases. This CDR3 comprises 15 residues. Germline loops: CDR1 MNHEY, CDR2 SVGAGI. V lost 2 bases and J lost 9; bases outside the gene matches: 9. The CDR3 region has the DNA TGTGCCAGCAGTTACCAAGACAGGGGCTACGGTGAGCAGTTCTTC. This translates into CASSYQDRGYGEQFF.

This clone was seen just once. V and J are TRBV9 and TRBJ1-2; D uncertain. V shed 0 bases and J shed 5 bases, with 5 bases lying between them. From germline, CDR1 is SGDLS and CDR2 YYNGEE. The CDR3 has 12 amino acids. CDR3 DNA: TGTGCCAGCAGCGTAGGGCAGTATGGCTACACCTTC. Amino acid sequence: CASSVGQYGYTF.

This chain uses TRBV13 with TRBJ2-1; D ambiguous. CDR3 length equals 14 residues. Germline lookup yields CDR1 PRHDT and CDR2 FYEKMQ (reference sequence). Trimming removed 5 bases from V and 14 bases from J, with 22 bases in between. The CDR3 is CASSPRDIQTREFF. The CDR3 coding sequence is TGTGCCAGCAGCCCTAGGGATATTCAAACAAGGGAGTTCTTC.

This clone was detected once. This chain connects TRBV29-1 to TRBJ1-1; weak D call: TRBD1 (5 bases). V lost 0 bases, J lost 5 bases, and 10 bases lay in between. The CDR3 runs 13 residues. Germline CDR1 SQVTM, CDR2 ANQGSEA. The CDR3 bases are TGCAGCGTTGAAGATGGGACGGGTACTGAAGCTTTCTTT. It specifies CSVEDGTGTEAFF.

The chain joins TRBV5-8 to TRBJ2-7; D assignment may be TRBD1 or TRBD2 (5 bases each). The CDR3 consists of 13 residues. Germline loops: CDR1 SGHTS, CDR2 YDEGEE. V lost 3 bases and J lost 1, with 8 bases in between. In nucleotides, the CDR3 is TGTGCCAGCAGCTGGGACGGATCCTACGAGCAGTACTTC. It yields the protein CASSWDGSYEQYF. Complete variable domain (other parts from reference TRBV5-8 and TRBJ2-7): EAGVTQSPTHLIKTRGQQATLRCSPISGHTSVYWYQQALGLGLQFLLWYDEGEERNRGNFPPRFSGRQFPNYSSELNVNALELEDSALYLCASSWDGSYEQYFGPGTRLTVT.

This sequence joins TRBV11-3 and TRBJ2-3; TRBD2 matches at 14 bases. The CDR3 consists of 17 residues. V was pared by 4 bases and J by 3 bases, with 6 bases of the junction left unmatched. Germline V CDR1 and CDR2: SGHNT, YENEEA. The CDR3 sequence: CASSSGTSGSLTDTQYF. The CDR3 coding sequence is TGTGCCAGCAGCTCGGGGACTAGCGGGAGTTTAACAGATACGCAGTATTTT.

This chain's CDR3 is CASSYRGNHEQYF. The CDR3 nucleotides read TGTGCCAGCAGTTACAGGGGCAACCACGAGCAGTACTTC. V usage is TRBV6-5 and J usage is TRBJ2-7; weak D call: TRBD1 (5 bases). The CDR3 covers 13 residues. CDR1 and CDR2 from the germline V gene are MNHEY and SVGAGI. Trimming stripped 2 bases from V and 5 bases from J, with 10 bases between.

This chain uses TRBV7-2 with TRBJ2-2; tentative D call: TRBD2 (6 bases). Per germline, CDR1 SGHTA and CDR2 FQGNSA. V lost 1 base, J lost 8 bases, and 20 bases lay in between. The CDR3 contains 17 residues. CDR3 residues: CASSLETSGQPRGELFF. The CDR3 nucleotides read TGTGCCAGCAGCTTAGAGACTAGTGGTCAACCCCGAGGGGAGCTGTTTTTT.

The J gene is TRBJ1-5, the V gene TRBV27, with D unresolved. This CDR3 is 13 amino acids long. CDR1 and CDR2 (germline): MNHEY, SMNVEV (reference sequence). Trimming left V 4 bases short and J 3 bases short, with 7 bases between. CDR3 coding DNA: TGTGCCAGCAGTTCCAGTTTCAATCAGCCCCAGCATTTT. Its protein product is CASSSSFNQPQHF.

The chain carries TRBV12-3 or TRBV12-4 and TRBJ2-2; tentative D call: TRBD1 (6 bases). CDR3 length: 13 residues. Trimming left V 5 bases short and J 6 bases short, with 10 bases between. The DNA of the CDR3 is TGTGCCAGCAGTCAACAGGGCCCCGGGGAGCTGTTTTTT. Protein: CASSQQGPGELFF.

This rearrangement joins TRBV10-1 to TRBJ2-3; 7 nucleotides line up with TRBD1. Germline lookup yields CDR1 WNHNN and CDR2 SYGVQD (reference sequence). V was pared by 1 base and J by 5 bases, with 9 bases of the junction left unmatched. The length of the CDR3 is 16 residues. DNA for the CDR3: TGCGCCAGCAGTGAGTGGGTAGGGGGCGCGGGAGATACGCAGTATTTT. As protein: CASSEWVGGAGDTQYF.

This sequence joins TRBV27 and TRBJ1-3, with D unclear. Trimming stripped 7 bases from V and 0 bases from J, with 10 bases between. The CDR3 contains 14 residues. Germline V lookup: CDR1 MNHEY, CDR2 SMNVEV (reference sequence). CDR3 coding DNA: TGTGCCAGCATTGGACCGGTCTCTGGAAACACCATATATTTT. Translation: CASIGPVSGNTIYF.

This rearrangement joins TRBV7-9 to TRBJ1-5; TRBD1 aligns across 8 bases. The junction had 13 bases not matched to a gene; V was cut back by 4 bases and J by 5 bases. From germline, CDR1 is SEHNR and CDR2 FQNEAQ (reference sequence). The CDR3 is made up of 17 amino acids. This CDR3 reads CASSSTGARGDHQPQHF. The CDR3 region has the DNA TGTGCCAGCAGCTCGACAGGGGCCCGAGGAGATCATCAGCCCCAGCATTTT.

The chain is built from TRBV29-1 and TRBJ1-5; TRBD1 might be the D (5 bases). Germline CDR1 is SQVTM and CDR2 is ANQGSEA. This CDR3 region has 13 residues. With 4 bases removed from V and 5 bases from J, the gap between germline ends came to 12 bases. The CDR3 protein is CSVGRGFDQPQHF. CDR3 nucleotide sequence: TGCAGCGTTGGTAGGGGATTTGATCAGCCCCAGCATTTT.